These T cell receptor beta chains were read from a single sample in a study of T cells after yellow fever vaccination. One entry per CDR3 protein, called by TCRdb with MiXCR from the 5' RACE reads. The sample shows about 400,000 distinct CDR3 sequences, under 14% of them seen only once. Sequencing used PBMCs, obtained on the day of the first yellow fever vaccination. The receptors derive from a man between 18 and 35 years old who received the YFV17D yellow fever vaccine. Each CDR3 is given with its conserved first and last residue. A D gene is named only where the DNA matches it firmly. Clone size is not always given. Where it is, it says once, few, many or a class for expanded clones.

clone_size,v_call,cdr3_length,j_call,d_call,cdr3_aa,cdr3_nt
-,TRBV6-2/TRBV6-3,14,TRBJ2-2,-,CASSYPRPGGELFF,TGTGCCAGCAGTTATCCCCGCCCGGGCGGGGAGCTGTTTTTT
many,TRBV6-1,15,TRBJ1-1,-,CASSRRSVGNTEAFF,TGTGCCAGCAGCCGACGAAGCGTCGGGAACACTGAAGCTTTCTTT
-,TRBV19,16,TRBJ2-7,TRBD1,CASSPQTGGFAYEQYF,TGTGCCAGTAGTCCTCAGACAGGGGGCTTTGCATACGAGCAGTACTTC
few,TRBV20-1,13,TRBJ2-1,-,CSAREAVNNEQFF,TGCAGTGCTAGAGAGGCTGTTAACAATGAGCAGTTCTTC
-,TRBV7-9,13,TRBJ1-2,-,CASSLARDYGYTF,TGTGCCAGCAGCTTAGCCAGGGACTATGGCTACACCTTC
few,TRBV6-5,11,TRBJ1-2,-,CASRGLYGYTF,TGTGCCAGCAGAGGACTTTATGGCTACACCTTC
few,TRBV6-2/TRBV6-3,16,TRBJ2-5,TRBD1,CASSQGWTGMRETQYF,TGTGCCAGCAGTCAGGGCTGGACAGGGATGAGGGAGACCCAGTACTTC
-,TRBV5-1,14,TRBJ1-1,-,CASSSLSLNTEAFF,TGCGCCAGCAGCTCACTCTCTCTGAACACTGAAGCTTTCTTT
few,TRBV5-1,15,TRBJ2-7,TRBD1,CASSSSAGQAYEQYF,TGCGCCAGCAGCTCCTCGGCGGGACAGGCCTACGAGCAGTACTTC
-,TRBV6-5,12,TRBJ2-7,-,CASRGGGYEQYF,TGTGCCAGCAGAGGAGGGGGCTACGAGCAGTACTTC
few,TRBV5-1,13,TRBJ2-5,-,CASSGRMVETQYF,TGCGCCAGCAGCGGCAGGATGGTGGAGACCCAGTACTTC
many,TRBV29-1,16,TRBJ2-5,TRBD2,CSVEDLHRGDFWHQYF,TGCAGCGTTGAAGATCTCCATCGGGGGGACTTCTGGCACCAGTACTTC
-,TRBV21-1,12,TRBJ2-2,-,CATKQGTGELFF,TGTGCCACAAAACAGGGAACCGGGGAGCTGTTTTTT
-,TRBV6-2/TRBV6-3,20,TRBJ2-1,-,CASSYPSASRGTSSYNEQFF,TGTGCCAGCAGTTACCCGTCGGCATCGCGGGGCACGAGCTCCTACAATGAGCAGTTCTTC
few,TRBV5-1,16,TRBJ2-3,TRBD1,CATRGPRTGVGDTQYF,TGCGCCACAAGAGGACCTAGGACAGGGGTTGGAGATACGCAGTATTTT
-,TRBV3-1,14,TRBJ1-1,-,CASSYVGANTEAFF,TGTGCCAGCAGCTATGTGGGCGCGAACACTGAAGCTTTCTTT
-,TRBV9,16,TRBJ2-1,TRBD2,CASSGRWRGTYNEQFF,TGTGCCAGCAGCGGCCGCTGGCGGGGGACTTACAATGAGCAGTTCTTC
few,TRBV20-1,13,TRBJ2-5,-,CSARDSNKETQYF,TGCAGTGCTAGGGACAGTAACAAAGAGACCCAGTACTTC
-,TRBV5-5,16,TRBJ2-5,-,CASSASGSRHSETQYF,TGTGCCAGCAGCGCCTCCGGGAGCCGGCATTCGGAGACCCAGTACTTC
few,TRBV4-2,13,TRBJ2-1,-,CASSQAAAGEQFF,TGTGCCAGCAGCCAAGCCGCCGCGGGTGAGCAGTTCTTC
-,TRBV6-1,15,TRBJ2-1,-,CASSVEIASYNEQFF,TGTGCCAGCAGTGTAGAAATTGCATCCTACAATGAGCAGTTCTTC
-,TRBV4-3,16,TRBJ1-2,TRBD1,CASSRDRQGMGYGYTF,TGCGCCAGCAGCAGAGATAGACAGGGGATGGGTTATGGCTACACCTTC
-,TRBV4-1,20,TRBJ2-6,-,CASSPKQGRVSGAGANVLTF,TGCGCCAGCAGCCCTAAACAGGGGAGGGTATCGGGCGCTGGGGCTAACGTCCTGACTTTC
few,TRBV12-3/TRBV12-4,15,TRBJ2-5,TRBD2,CASSRALAGQETQYF,TGTGCCAGCTCACGGGCACTAGCGGGACAAGAGACCCAGTACTTC
few,TRBV24-1,15,TRBJ1-2,TRBD1,CATSDSGQGGYGYTF,TGTGCCACCAGTGACTCGGGACAGGGTGGCTATGGCTACACCTTC
-,TRBV7-9,14,TRBJ1-4,-,CASSLWDTNEKLFF,TGTGCCAGCAGCTTATGGGACACAAATGAAAAACTGTTTTTT
few,TRBV6-5,15,TRBJ1-4,-,CASSYRGARYEKLFF,TGTGCCAGCAGTTACCGAGGGGCGCGGTATGAAAAACTGTTTTTT
many,TRBV14,14,TRBJ1-6,-,CASSQGRDNSPLHF,TGTGCCAGCAGCCAAGGCAGAGATAATTCACCCCTCCACTTT
few,TRBV9,12,TRBJ2-3,-,CASSVGSDTQYF,TGTGCCAGCAGCGTAGGCTCAGATACGCAGTATTTT
-,TRBV11-2,16,TRBJ2-1,-,CASSAQSTAAKSEQFF,TGTGCCAGCAGCGCTCAGTCGACAGCGGCAAAGAGTGAGCAGTTCTTC
-,TRBV27,16,TRBJ2-1,-,CASTRVMRGPYNEQFF,TGTGCCAGCACCCGGGTAATGCGGGGTCCCTACAATGAGCAGTTCTTC
-,TRBV10-3,15,TRBJ2-2,-,CAISESSPNTGELFF,TGTGCCATCAGTGAGTCGAGTCCTAACACCGGGGAGCTGTTTTTT
-,TRBV7-2,17,TRBJ1-6,-,CASSLSRINPYNSPLHF,TGTGCCAGCAGCTTAAGCCGGATCAACCCTTATAATTCACCCCTCCACTTT
few,TRBV9,14,TRBJ2-1,-,CASSNGAHLTEQFF,TGTGCCAGCAGTAATGGTGCTCACTTGACGGAGCAGTTCTTC
-,TRBV7-2,15,TRBJ1-6,-,CASSRYEAANSPLHF,TGTGCCAGCAGCCGGTATGAGGCGGCCAATTCACCCCTCCACTTT
-,TRBV19,12,TRBJ1-1,-,CASSLSAGPAFF,TGTGCCAGTAGCCTAAGCGCAGGCCCAGCTTTCTTT
many,TRBV5-6,14,TRBJ1-1,-,CASSSWTESGRAFF,TGTGCCAGCAGCAGTTGGACAGAGTCGGGTAGGGCTTTCTTT
few,TRBV18,14,TRBJ2-2,-,CASSPKGFNGELFF,TGTGCCAGCTCACCAAAAGGGTTCAACGGGGAGCTGTTTTTT
few,TRBV7-9,15,TRBJ2-7,-,CASSLGIGSIYEQYF,TGTGCCAGCAGCTTAGGCATAGGGAGCATCTACGAGCAGTACTTC
-,TRBV18,12,TRBJ1-2,-,CASSPGVHGYTF,TGTGCCAGCTCACCCGGGGTGCATGGCTACACCTTC
-,TRBV12-3/TRBV12-4,12,TRBJ1-1,-,CASSAFLAGAFF,TGTGCCAGCAGTGCCTTCTTGGCGGGAGCTTTCTTT
-,TRBV7-2,17,TRBJ2-3,-,CASSLVRTGASTDTQYF,TGTGCCAGCAGCCTAGTACGTACGGGGGCTAGCACAGATACGCAGTATTTT
-,TRBV7-8,17,TRBJ2-1,-,CASTLYRTEGVYNEQFF,TGTGCCAGCACCCTATACCGGACGGAAGGGGTTTACAATGAGCAGTTCTTC
-,TRBV5-6,17,TRBJ2-3,-,CASSLALTGLSTDTQYF,TGTGCCAGCAGCTTGGCCCTCACAGGGCTGTCCACAGATACGCAGTATTTT
few,TRBV4-1,13,TRBJ2-1,-,CASSLTRVNEQFF,TGCGCCAGCAGCCTGACACGAGTTAATGAGCAGTTCTTC